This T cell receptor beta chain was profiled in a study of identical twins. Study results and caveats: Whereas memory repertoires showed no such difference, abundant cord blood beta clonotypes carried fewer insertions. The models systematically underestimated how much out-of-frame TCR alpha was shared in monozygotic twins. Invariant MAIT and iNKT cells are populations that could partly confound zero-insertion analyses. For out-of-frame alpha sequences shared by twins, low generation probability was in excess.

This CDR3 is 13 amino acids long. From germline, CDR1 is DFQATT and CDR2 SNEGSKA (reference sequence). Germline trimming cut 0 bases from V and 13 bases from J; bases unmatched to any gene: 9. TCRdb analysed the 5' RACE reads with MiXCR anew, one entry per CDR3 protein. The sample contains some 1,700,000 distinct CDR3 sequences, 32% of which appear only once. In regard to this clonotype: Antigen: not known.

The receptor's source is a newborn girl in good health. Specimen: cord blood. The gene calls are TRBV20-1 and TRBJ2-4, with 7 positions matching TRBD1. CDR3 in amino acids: CSARERGRGEQYF. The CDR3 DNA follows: TGCAGTGCTAGAGAGAGGGGGCGAGGAGAGCAGTACTTC.